These 24 T cell receptor beta chains came from one sample sequenced in a study of CXCR3-negative and CXCR3-positive naive CD8 T cells (dated by TCRdb to between 2017 and 2020). Sequencing used a NextSeq 550. The Human TCR Profiling Kit (MiLaboratory) was used to make UMI-labeled 5' RACE TRB cDNA libraries. With the reads reprocessed by TCRdb, a single entry stands for each CDR3 protein sequence and no DNA is reported. This sample's table has entries for 130,000 or so distinct CDR3 sequences. Roughly 0.31% of the sample belongs to the ten largest clones. Sequencing input: naive CXCR3- CD8+ T cells from blood. In light of the paper, this sample's cell subset or site label describes: CD45RO-CCR7+CD27+CD95- naive CD8+ T cells lacking CXCR3 (TNR3-). Receptors originate from a human donor in good health. Some clones in this sample may be carry-over from other donors' samples.

J is TRBJ2-2 and V is TRBV28; TCRdb returns TRBD2, unconfirmable since there is no DNA. CDR1 and CDR2 from the germline V gene are MDHEN and SYDVKM. The CDR3 runs 17 residues. The CDR3: CASILSGGASYTGELFF.

This sequence joins TRBV7-9 and TRBJ2-1. Germline V gene sequence: CDR1 SEHNR, CDR2 FQNEAQ (reference sequence). CDR3 size: 13 residues. The chain's CDR3 is CASSLSSGHEQFF.

This rearrangement joins TRBV7-2 to TRBJ2-6; TCRdb lists TRBD2, though no DNA is available to test this call. CDR1 is SGHTA and CDR2 is FQGNSA in the germline V gene. The CDR3 is made up of 16 amino acids. CDR3 protein: CASSLTEEAGANVLTF.

The rearrangement joins TRBV4-1 to TRBJ2-7; TCRdb calls TRBD2, which cannot be checked without DNA. This CDR3 has 15 residues. Germline V CDR1 and CDR2: MGHRA, YSYEKL. The CDR3 region is CASSQQTSGESEQYF.

The rearrangement joins TRBV19 to TRBJ2-7; the D call from TCRdb, TRBD1, cannot be confirmed without DNA. Germline values: CDR1 LNHDA, CDR2 SQIVND (reference sequence). There are 15 residues in the CDR3. CDR3 protein: CASSIEGQGFYEQYF.

The CDR3 sequence: CASSKFRGDQPQHF. The V call is TRBV7-2, the J call TRBJ1-5; the TCRdb call, TRBD1, lacks DNA for checking. The CDR3 consists of 14 residues. CDR1 is SGHTA and CDR2 is FQGNSA in the germline V gene.

The CDR3 loop is CASSLGKGTNYGYTF. The genes are TRBV7-9 and TRBJ1-2. Germline assignment: CDR1 SEHNR and CDR2 FQNEAQ (reference sequence). The CDR3 runs 15 residues.

This chain links TRBV29-1 with TRBJ2-3; TCRdb's D gene call, TRBD2, goes unchecked for lack of DNA. Per germline, CDR1 SQVTM and CDR2 ANQGSEA. This CDR3 contains 14 residues. The CDR3 here is CSVDTSGGLDTQYF.

The rearrangement joins TRBV10-1 to TRBJ1-1; there is no DNA to check the TCRdb D call of TRBD1. There are 16 residues in the CDR3. The V gene's germline CDR1 is WNHNN and CDR2 SYGVQD (reference sequence). The CDR3 here is CASSEFPGGENTEAFF.

This chain links TRBV2 with TRBJ2-1; TCRdb designates TRBD2, a call that cannot be tested without DNA. This CDR3 has 14 amino acids. Germline loops: CDR1 SNHLY, CDR2 FYNNEI. The CDR3 sequence is CASSEGTSIDEQFF.

This chain connects TRBV28 to TRBJ2-5; there is no DNA to check the TCRdb D call of TRBD2. The CDR3 is made up of 14 amino acids. The germline gives CDR1 MDHEN, CDR2 SYDVKM. This CDR3 reads CASGGLADWETQYF.

This CDR3 reads CASSYVAETQYF. J is TRBJ2-5 and V is TRBV6-6. The CDR3 runs 12 residues. Germline CDR1 MNHNY, CDR2 SVGAGI (reference sequence).

V is TRBV6-5 and J is TRBJ2-5; lacking DNA, the TRBD2 call made by TCRdb goes unchecked. The CDR3 length is 14 residues. Germline V gene lookup returns CDR1 MNHEY and CDR2 SVGAGI. CDR3 protein: CASRPPSGGETQYF.

The chain uses TRBV28 and TRBJ2-7; the TRBD2 assignment by TCRdb is unverifiable without DNA. Per germline, CDR1 MDHEN and CDR2 SYDVKM. This CDR3 has 14 amino acids. CDR3 loop: CASSPRLAGDEQYF.

The chain links TRBV5-1 to TRBJ1-2. The germline V gene has CDR1 SGHRS and CDR2 YFSETQ. This CDR3 comprises 16 residues. The chain's CDR3 is CASSLAYRTANYGYTF.

The chain recombines TRBV12-3 or TRBV12-4 with TRBJ2-2; the TRBD2 assignment by TCRdb is unverifiable without DNA. CDR3 size: 14 residues. The CDR3 sequence: CASSSGLAIGELFF.

This sequence joins TRBV6-5 and TRBJ1-2. CDR1 and CDR2 from the germline V gene are MNHEY and SVGAGI. The CDR3 length is 13 residues. CDR3 protein: CASSYGLSYGYAF.

The chain employs TRBV3-1 and TRBJ1-2. Germline CDR1 and CDR2: LGHDT and YNNKEL (reference sequence). The CDR3 contains 12 residues. The CDR3: CASSQGPYGYTF.

The chain is built from TRBV6-4 and TRBJ2-1. The CDR3 covers 13 residues. Germline V gene data show CDR1 as MRHNA and CDR2 as SNTAGT. The CDR3 spells CASSDTSYNEQFF.

The CDR3 loop reads CASSSDYEQYF. The chain carries TRBV7-8 and TRBJ2-7. CDR1 and CDR2 from the germline V gene are SGHVS and FQNEAQ. The CDR3 loop spans 11 amino acids.

The chain carries TRBV7-9 and TRBJ2-1; without DNA, the TCRdb call of TRBD1 cannot be checked. The CDR3 totals 14 residues. The V gene's germline CDR1 is SEHNR and CDR2 FQNEAQ (reference sequence). The CDR3 is CASSHDWGENEQFF. The full variable domain, its missing parts supplied by reference TRBV7-9 and TRBJ2-1, is DTGVSQNPRHKITKRGQNVTFRCDPISEHNRLYWYRQTLGQGPEFLTYFQNEAQLEKSRLLSDRFSAERPKGSFSTLEIQRTEQGDSAMYLCASSHDWGENEQFFGPGTRLTVL.

V usage is TRBV20-1 and J usage is TRBJ2-1; TCRdb's D gene call, TRBD2, goes unchecked for lack of DNA. The CDR3 loop spans 16 amino acids. Germline values: CDR1 DFQATT, CDR2 SNEGSKA (reference sequence). CDR3 residues: CSARALAGVWLNEQFF.

The chain carries TRBV5-1 and TRBJ2-3. The CDR3 sequence is 14 residues long. The germline V gene has CDR1 SGHRS and CDR2 YFSETQ. CDR3 amino acids: CASSWETSTDTQYF.

This chain connects TRBV29-1 to TRBJ1-2. There are 13 residues in the CDR3. The V gene's germline CDR1 is SQVTM and CDR2 ANQGSEA. Here the CDR3 reads CSVGEGGYYGYTF.